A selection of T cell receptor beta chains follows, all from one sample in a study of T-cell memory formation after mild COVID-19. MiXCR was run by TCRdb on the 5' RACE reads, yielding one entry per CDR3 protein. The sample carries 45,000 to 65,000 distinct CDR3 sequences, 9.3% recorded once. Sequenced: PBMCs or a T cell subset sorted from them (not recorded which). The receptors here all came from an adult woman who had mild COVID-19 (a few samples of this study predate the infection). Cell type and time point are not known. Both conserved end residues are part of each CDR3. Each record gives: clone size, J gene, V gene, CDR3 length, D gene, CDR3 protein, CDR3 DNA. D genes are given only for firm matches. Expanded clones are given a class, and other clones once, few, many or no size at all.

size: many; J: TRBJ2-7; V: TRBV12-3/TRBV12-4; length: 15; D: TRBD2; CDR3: CASKPSGPVRHEQYF; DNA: TGTGCCAGCAAACCTAGCGGGCCCGTTAGACACGAGCAGTACTTC
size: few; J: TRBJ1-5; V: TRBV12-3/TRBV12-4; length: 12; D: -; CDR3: CASSFPGAPQHF; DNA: TGTGCCAGCAGTTTCCCGGGAGCACCCCAGCATTTT
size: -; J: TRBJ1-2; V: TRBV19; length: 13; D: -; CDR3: CASRSGGGYGYTF; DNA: TGTGCCAGTCGTTCTGGAGGGGGTTATGGCTACACCTTC
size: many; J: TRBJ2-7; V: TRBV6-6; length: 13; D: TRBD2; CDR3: CASSWEGNYEQYF; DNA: TGTGCCAGCAGTTGGGAGGGGAACTACGAGCAGTACTTC
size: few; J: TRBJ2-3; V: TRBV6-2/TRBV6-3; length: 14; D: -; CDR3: CASRWQLSTDTQYF; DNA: TGTGCCAGCCGGTGGCAGCTTTCCACAGATACGCAGTATTTT
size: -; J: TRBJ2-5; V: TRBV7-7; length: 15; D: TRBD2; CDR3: CASSLGLAGQETKYF; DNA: TGTGCTAGCAGCTTAGGACTAGCGGGCCAAGAGACCAAGTACTTC
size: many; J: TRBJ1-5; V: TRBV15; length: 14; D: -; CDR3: CATSRDSSNQPQHF; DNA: TGTGCCACCAGCAGAGATAGTTCCAATCAGCCCCAGCATTTT
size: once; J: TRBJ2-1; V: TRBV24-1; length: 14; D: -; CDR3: CATSGGTSNNEQFF; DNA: TGTGCCACCAGTGGTGGGACATCCAACAATGAGCAGTTCTTC
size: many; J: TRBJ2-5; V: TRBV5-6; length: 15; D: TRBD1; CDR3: CASSLLTGQQRTQYF; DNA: TGTGCCAGCAGCTTACTTACGGGACAGCAAAGAACCCAGTACTTC
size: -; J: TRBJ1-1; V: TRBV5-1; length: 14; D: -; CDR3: CASNFRSKNTEAFF; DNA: TGCGCCAGCAACTTCAGGTCAAAGAACACTGAAGCTTTCTTT
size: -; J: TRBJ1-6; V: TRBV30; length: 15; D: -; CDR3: CAWSVQGLENSPLHF; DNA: TGTGCCTGGAGTGTACAGGGCCTCGAGAATTCACCCCTCCACTTT
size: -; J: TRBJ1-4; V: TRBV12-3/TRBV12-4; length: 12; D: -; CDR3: CASSLNSGKLFF; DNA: TGTGCCAGCAGTTTAAATTCCGGAAAACTGTTTTTT
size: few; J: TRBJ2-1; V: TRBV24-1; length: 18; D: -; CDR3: CATSDLPGSASSYNEQFF; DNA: TGTGCCACCAGTGATTTGCCCGGTTCCGCAAGCTCCTACAATGAGCAGTTCTTC
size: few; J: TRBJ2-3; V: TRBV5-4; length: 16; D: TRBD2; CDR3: CASSRSPSGRENTQYF; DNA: TGTGCCAGCAGTCGCTCGCCTAGCGGGAGGGAAAATACGCAGTATTTT
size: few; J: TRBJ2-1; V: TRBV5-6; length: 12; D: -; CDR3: CASSWAENEQFF; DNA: TGTGCCAGCAGCTGGGCGGAGAATGAGCAGTTCTTC
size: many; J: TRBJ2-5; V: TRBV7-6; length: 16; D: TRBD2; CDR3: CASSLWTSGNQETQYF; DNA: TGTGCCAGCAGCCTTTGGACTAGCGGAAACCAAGAGACCCAGTACTTC
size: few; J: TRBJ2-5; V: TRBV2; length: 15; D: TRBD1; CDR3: CASSKDRTIQETQYF; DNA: TGTGCCAGCAGTAAGGACAGGACCATTCAAGAGACCCAGTACTTC
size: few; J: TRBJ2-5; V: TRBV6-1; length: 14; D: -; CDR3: CASSGWDSQETQYF; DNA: TGTGCCAGCAGTGGGTGGGACTCCCAAGAGACCCAGTACTTC
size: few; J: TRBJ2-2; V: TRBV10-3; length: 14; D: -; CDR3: CAIKEGNNAGELFF; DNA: TGTGCCATCAAGGAGGGCAACAACGCCGGGGAGCTGTTTTTT
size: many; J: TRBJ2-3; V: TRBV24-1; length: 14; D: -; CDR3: CATKGRGLPDTQYF; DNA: TGTGCCACCAAGGGCAGGGGCTTGCCAGATACGCAGTATTTT
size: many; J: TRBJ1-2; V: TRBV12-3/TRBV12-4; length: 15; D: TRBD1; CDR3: CASSLAGDSNYGYTF; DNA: TGTGCCAGCAGTTTAGCGGGGGACAGCAACTATGGCTACACCTTC
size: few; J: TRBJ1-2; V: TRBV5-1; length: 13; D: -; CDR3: CASSLEGGYGYTF; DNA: TGCGCCAGCAGCTTGGAAGGGGGCTATGGCTACACCTTC
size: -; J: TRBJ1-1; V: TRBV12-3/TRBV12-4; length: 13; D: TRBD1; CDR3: CASTRQGGTEAFF; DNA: TGTGCCAGCACCCGACAGGGAGGCACTGAAGCTTTCTTT
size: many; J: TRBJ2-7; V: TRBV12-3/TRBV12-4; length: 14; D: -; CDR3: CASSLAGGDYEQYF; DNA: TGTGCCAGCAGTTTAGCGGGCGGGGACTACGAGCAGTACTTC
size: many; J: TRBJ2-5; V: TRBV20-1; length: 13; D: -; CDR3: CSARVSGGETQYF; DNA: TGCAGTGCTAGGGTCTCTGGGGGGGAGACCCAGTACTTC
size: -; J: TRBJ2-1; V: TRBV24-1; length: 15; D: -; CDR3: CATSDLSPLHNEQFF; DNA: TGTGCCACCAGTGATTTGAGCCCCCTTCACAATGAGCAGTTCTTC
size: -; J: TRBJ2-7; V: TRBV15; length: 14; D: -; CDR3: CATSRDRGTERQYF; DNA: TGTGCCACCAGCAGAGATCGGGGCACGGAGAGGCAGTACTTC
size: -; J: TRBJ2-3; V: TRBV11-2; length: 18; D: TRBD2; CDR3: CASSLEGGLAGEADTQYF; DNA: TGTGCCAGCAGCTTAGAAGGGGGACTAGCGGGAGAGGCAGATACGCAGTATTTT
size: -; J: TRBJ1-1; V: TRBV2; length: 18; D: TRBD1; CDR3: CASSEDPGTGWWNTEAFF; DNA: TGTGCCAGCAGTGAAGACCCCGGGACAGGATGGTGGAACACTGAAGCTTTCTTT
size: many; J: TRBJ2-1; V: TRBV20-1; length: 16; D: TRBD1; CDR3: CSARILGQGIENEQFF; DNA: TGCAGTGCTAGAATTCTTGGACAGGGGATTGAAAATGAGCAGTTCTTC
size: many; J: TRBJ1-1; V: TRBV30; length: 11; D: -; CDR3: CACEGYREAFF; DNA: TGTGCCTGTGAGGGATACCGAGAGGCTTTCTTT
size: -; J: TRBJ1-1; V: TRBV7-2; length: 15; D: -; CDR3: CASSLVGTENTEAFF; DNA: TGTGCCAGCAGCTTAGTCGGGACCGAGAACACTGAAGCTTTCTTT
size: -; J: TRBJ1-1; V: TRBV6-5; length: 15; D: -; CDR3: CASSSAGERRTEAFF; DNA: TGTGCCAGCAGTTCTGCAGGGGAGAGGAGGACTGAAGCTTTCTTT
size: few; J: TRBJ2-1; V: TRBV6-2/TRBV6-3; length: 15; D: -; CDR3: CASSYSRLHYNEQFF; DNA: TGTGCCAGCAGTTACTCCAGACTCCACTACAATGAGCAGTTCTTC
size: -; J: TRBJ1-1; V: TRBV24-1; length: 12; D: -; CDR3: CATSGHTGEAFF; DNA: TGTGCCACCAGTGGCCACACCGGGGAAGCTTTCTTT
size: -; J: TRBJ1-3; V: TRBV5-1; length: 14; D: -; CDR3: CASSGSSAGNTIYF; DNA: TGCGCCAGCAGCGGGAGTTCGGCTGGAAACACCATATATTTT
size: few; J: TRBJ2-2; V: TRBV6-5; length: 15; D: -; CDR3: CASSYDHGDTGELFF; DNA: TGTGCCAGCAGTTACGACCACGGGGACACCGGGGAGCTGTTTTTT
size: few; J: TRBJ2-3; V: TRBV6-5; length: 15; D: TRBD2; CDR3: CASSTAGGPTDTQYF; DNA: TGTGCCAGCAGTACAGCGGGGGGGCCCACAGATACGCAGTATTTT
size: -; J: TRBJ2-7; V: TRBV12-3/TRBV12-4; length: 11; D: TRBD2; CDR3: CASGSNYEQYF; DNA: TGTGCTAGCGGGAGTAATTACGAGCAGTACTTC
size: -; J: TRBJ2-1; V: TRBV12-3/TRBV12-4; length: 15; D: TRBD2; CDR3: CASSLGGLAYNEQFF; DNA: TGTGCCAGCAGTTTAGGTGGACTAGCCTACAATGAGCAGTTCTTC
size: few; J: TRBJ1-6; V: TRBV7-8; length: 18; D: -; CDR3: CASSSSWFVTAYNSPLHF; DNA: TGTGCCAGCAGCTCGTCTTGGTTTGTGACAGCTTATAATTCACCCCTCCACTTT
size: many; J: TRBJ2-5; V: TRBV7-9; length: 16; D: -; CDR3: CASSSPGTKFQETQYF; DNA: TGTGCCAGCAGCTCGCCCGGGACCAAATTCCAAGAGACCCAGTACTTC